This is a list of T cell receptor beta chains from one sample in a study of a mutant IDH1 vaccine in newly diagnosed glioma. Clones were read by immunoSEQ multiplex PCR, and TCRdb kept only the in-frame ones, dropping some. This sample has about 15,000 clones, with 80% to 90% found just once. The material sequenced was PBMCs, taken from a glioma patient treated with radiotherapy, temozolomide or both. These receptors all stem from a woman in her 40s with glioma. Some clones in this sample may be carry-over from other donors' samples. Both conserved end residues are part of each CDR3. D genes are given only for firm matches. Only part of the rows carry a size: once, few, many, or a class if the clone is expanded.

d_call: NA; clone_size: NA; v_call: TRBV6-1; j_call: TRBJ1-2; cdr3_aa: CASSEALFGRNYGYTF
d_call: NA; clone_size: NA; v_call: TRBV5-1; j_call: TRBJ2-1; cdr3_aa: CASSFGQATYNEQFF
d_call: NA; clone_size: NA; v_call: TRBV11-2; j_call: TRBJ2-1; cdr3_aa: CASSFGMEQFF
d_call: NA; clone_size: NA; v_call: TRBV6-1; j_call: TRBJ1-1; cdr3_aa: CASRDGMGRVTEAFF
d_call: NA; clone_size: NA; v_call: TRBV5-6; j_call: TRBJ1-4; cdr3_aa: CASSHTPATNEKLFF
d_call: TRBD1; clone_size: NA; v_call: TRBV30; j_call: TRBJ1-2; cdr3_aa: CAWSLTGDYYGYTF
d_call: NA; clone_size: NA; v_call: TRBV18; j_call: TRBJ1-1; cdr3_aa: CASSPTGIDLEAFF
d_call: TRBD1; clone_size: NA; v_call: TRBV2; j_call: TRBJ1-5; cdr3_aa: CASRQDRGDQPQHF
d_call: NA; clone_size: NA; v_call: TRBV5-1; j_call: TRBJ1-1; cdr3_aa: CASSLTPTANTEAFF
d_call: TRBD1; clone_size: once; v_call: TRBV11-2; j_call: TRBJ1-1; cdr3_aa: CASSSKTGYTEAFF
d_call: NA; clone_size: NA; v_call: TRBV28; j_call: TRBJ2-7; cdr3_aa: CASTPRGNYEQYF
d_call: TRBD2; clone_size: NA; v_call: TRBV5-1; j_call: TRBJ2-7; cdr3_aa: CASSWVFVRTSGSTYEQYF
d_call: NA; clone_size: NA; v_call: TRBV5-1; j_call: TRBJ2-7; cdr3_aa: CASSLEATYEQYF
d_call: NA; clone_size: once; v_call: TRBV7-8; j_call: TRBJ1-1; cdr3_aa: CASSFGGGRTEAFF
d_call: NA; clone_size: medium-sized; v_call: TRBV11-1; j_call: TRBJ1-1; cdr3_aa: CASSEGVRTEAFF
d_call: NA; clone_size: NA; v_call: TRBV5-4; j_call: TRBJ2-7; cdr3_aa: CASSPGEPSYEQYF
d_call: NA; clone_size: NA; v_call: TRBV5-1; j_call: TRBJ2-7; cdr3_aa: CASSLDGTGSYEQYF
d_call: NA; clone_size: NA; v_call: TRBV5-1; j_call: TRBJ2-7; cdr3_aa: CASSLGIALAYEQYF
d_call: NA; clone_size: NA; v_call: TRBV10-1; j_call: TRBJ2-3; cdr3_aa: CASSESRTKDTQYF
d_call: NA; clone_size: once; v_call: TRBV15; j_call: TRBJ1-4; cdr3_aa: CATSRGTEGGEKLFF
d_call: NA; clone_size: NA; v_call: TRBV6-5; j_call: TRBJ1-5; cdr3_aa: CASRGGNNQPQHF
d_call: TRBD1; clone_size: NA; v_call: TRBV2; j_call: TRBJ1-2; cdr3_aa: CASIPPGQGARDYGYTF
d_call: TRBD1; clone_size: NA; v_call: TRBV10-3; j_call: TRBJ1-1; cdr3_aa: CAISRTGNTEAFF
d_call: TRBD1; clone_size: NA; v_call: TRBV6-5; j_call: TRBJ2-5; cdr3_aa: CASSYSGQVQETQYF
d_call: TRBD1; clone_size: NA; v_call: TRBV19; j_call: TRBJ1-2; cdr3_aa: CASSPLTGGAAYGYTF
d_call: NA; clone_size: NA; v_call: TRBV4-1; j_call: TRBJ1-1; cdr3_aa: CASSQEWKGAEAFF
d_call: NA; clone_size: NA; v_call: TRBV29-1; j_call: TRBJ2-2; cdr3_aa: CSVEGNTGELFF
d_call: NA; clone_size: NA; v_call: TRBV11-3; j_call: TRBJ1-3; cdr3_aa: CASSSGNTIYF
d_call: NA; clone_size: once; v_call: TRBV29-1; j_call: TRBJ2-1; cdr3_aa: CSVSESDRYNEQFF
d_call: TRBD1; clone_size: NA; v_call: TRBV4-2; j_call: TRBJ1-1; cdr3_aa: CASSQAGTGVNTEAFF
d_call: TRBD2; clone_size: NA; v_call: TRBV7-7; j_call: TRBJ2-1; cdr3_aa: CASSLKAGGYNEQFF